Following are 32 T cell receptor beta chains from one sample sequenced in a study of OX40 agonist ivuxolimab in advanced cancers. The method was the immunoSEQ multiplex PCR assay. The table was pulled from immuneACCESS by TCRdb, which kept in-frame rearrangements only. Such tables lose some clones; where checked, under half of the loss comes from unresolved V genes, and the rest has no known cause. Across this sample there are under 65,000 clones, with more than 85% seen only once. Roughly 0.44% of the sample is in the top ten clones. The sequenced sample was CD4+ or CD8+ T cells sorted from blood, obtained in a trial of the OX40 agonist ivuxolimab. The receptor set was obtained from an adult with an advanced solid tumor such as melanoma, head and neck, liver or kidney cancer.

The gene calls are TRBV11-3 and TRBJ2-1; 8 bases align to TRBD2. This CDR3 has 15 residues. Germline CDR1 reads SGHNT; CDR2 reads YENEEA. The ends lost 3 bases at V and 5 bases at J; junction bases unmatched: 6. CDR3 loop: CASSFRLASHNEQFF. The CDR3 nucleotides are TGTGCCAGCAGCTTCAGACTAGCGTCACACAATGAGCAGTTCTTC.

The chain links TRBV2 to TRBJ2-6, with D perhaps given as TRBD1 or TRBD2 (6 bases each). From germline, CDR1 is SNHLY and CDR2 FYNNEI. This CDR3 has 14 amino acids. The ends were cut back, 11 bases at V and 4 bases at J, with 15 bases in the middle. CDR3 coding DNA: TGTGCCTCCAAGGGGGGTTCCGGGGCCAACGTCCTGACTTTC. The encoded protein is CASKGGSGANVLTF.

This clone was picked up one time. V is TRBV1 and J is TRBJ2-1. TRBV1 is tagged as a pseudogene. The CDR3 is made up of 18 amino acids. This CDR3 reads CTSSQDPWTSSSYNEQFF. CDR3 nucleotide sequence: TGCACCAGCAGCCAAGATCCCTGGACCAGCAGCTCCTACAATGAGCAGTTCTTC.

The chain uses TRBV9 and TRBJ2-3; a possible D gene is TRBD1 (6 bases). The CDR3 runs to 18 residues. The V gene's germline CDR1 is SGDLS and CDR2 YYNGEE. V gave up 2 bases and J gave up 0 bases, with 19 bases separating them. Here the CDR3 DNA reads TGTGCCAGCAGCGTCGTCCCTTTCCTGACAGGTAGCACAGATACGCAGTATTTT. It codes for CASSVVPFLTGSTDTQYF. Full variable domain (remainder filled in from reference TRBV9 and TRBJ2-3): DSGVTQTPKHLITATGQRVTLRCSPRSGDLSVYWYQQSLDQGLQFLIQYYNGEERAKGNILERFSAQQFPDLHSELNLSSLELGDSALYFCASSVVPFLTGSTDTQYFGPGTRLTVL.

The chain couples TRBV27 to TRBJ1-2; unclear D gene. Between the trimmed V and J ends, which lost 9 bases and 4 bases, there was a span of 18 bases. The CDR3 is 14 amino acids. CDR1 and CDR2 from the germline V gene are MNHEY and SMNVEV (reference sequence). The CDR3 DNA reads as TGTGCCAGTGGTACCGGCGGCTTGATCTATGGCTACACCTTC. Its protein product is CASGTGGLIYGYTF.

This clone was recorded once. This rearrangement joins TRBV19 to TRBJ1-1, with D perhaps TRBD1 (5 bases). V was cut by 6 bases and J by 4 bases, with 15 bases left in between. Germline V gene data show CDR1 as LNHDA and CDR2 as SQIVND (reference sequence). The CDR3 extends over 14 amino acids. The CDR3: CASRLGRVLTEAFF. The CDR3, as DNA: TGTGCCAGTAGGTTGGGACGGGTGCTCACTGAAGCTTTCTTT.

This clone has more than one count but fewer than ten. The chain carries TRBV18 and TRBJ1-1; D is unclear. Between the trimmed V and J ends, which lost 1 base and 1 base, there was a span of 4 bases. The CDR3 runs 13 residues. Germline assignment: CDR1 KGHSH and CDR2 LQKENI. The CDR3 DNA reads as TGTGCCAGCTCACCACATCCGAACACTGAAGCTTTCTTT. Its translation: CASSPHPNTEAFF.

The V gene is TRBV11-2, the J gene TRBJ2-7; D is unresolved. V shed 5 bases and J shed 4 bases, with 3 bases lying between them. The CDR3 length is 10 residues. The germline CDR1 and CDR2 sequences are SGHAT and FQNNGV. CDR3: CASSRYEQYF. The CDR3, as DNA: TGTGCCAGCAGCCGGTACGAGCAGTACTTC.

The V and J genes are TRBV7-8 and TRBJ2-1, with 10 bases that match TRBD2. The CDR3 is made up of 15 amino acids. V shed 4 bases, J shed 9 bases, and the junction held 9 bases outside the gene matches. CDR1 is SGHVS, CDR2 FQNEAQ, per germline. This CDR3 is CASSSASGGVGEQFF. The CDR3 DNA is TGTGCCAGCAGCTCGGCTAGCGGGGGTGTGGGTGAGCAGTTCTTC.

The rearrangement links TRBV19 to TRBJ1-5; a possible D gene is TRBD1 (6 bases). This CDR3 has 14 amino acids. V gave up 3 bases and J gave up 6 bases, with 12 bases separating them. Per germline, CDR1 LNHDA and CDR2 SQIVND (reference sequence). The CDR3 reads CASSIIGQIQPQHF. CDR3 nucleotides: TGTGCCAGTAGTATTATCGGACAGATTCAGCCCCAGCATTTT.

The chain combines TRBV13 with TRBJ1-1; TRBD1 agrees at 10 bases. CDR1 is PRHDT, CDR2 FYEKMQ, per germline (reference sequence). V gave up 4 bases and J gave up 3 bases; unmatched junction bases: 5. The CDR3 sequence is 15 residues long. The CDR3 DNA reads as TGTGCCAGCAGCTACTCGGACAGGGGGGACACTGAAGCTTTCTTT. It codes for CASSYSDRGDTEAFF. Full variable domain (missing parts from reference TRBV13 and TRBJ1-1): AAGVIQSPRHLIKEKRETATLKCYPIPRHDTVYWYQQGPGQDPQFLISFYEKMQSDKGSIPDRFSAQQFSDYHSELNMSSLELGDSALYFCASSYSDRGDTEAFFGQGTRLTVV.

The chain joins TRBV11-2 to TRBJ2-5; no reliable D call. The V end was cut by 3 bases, the J end by 4 bases, with 9 bases between. The CDR3 length is 13 residues. CDR1 is SGHAT, CDR2 FQNNGV, per germline. For the CDR3, the DNA is TGTGCCAGCAGCTTGGGCATGCGAGAGACCCAGTACTTC. This gives the protein CASSLGMRETQYF.

The rearrangement links TRBV5-5 to TRBJ2-3, with D uncertain. CDR3 length: 13 residues. Germline V CDR1 and CDR2: SGHKS, YYEKEE (reference sequence). The V end was cut by 4 bases, the J end by 4 bases, with 10 bases between. The CDR3: CASSNLQADTQYF. Here the CDR3 DNA reads TGTGCCAGCAGCAACCTCCAGGCAGATACGCAGTATTTT.

This clone showed up just a few times. V usage is TRBV19 and J usage is TRBJ2-1; TRBD2 agrees at 12 bases. Trimming removed 5 bases from V and 4 bases from J; junction bases left unmatched: 15. Germline V CDR1 and CDR2: LNHDA, SQIVND (reference sequence). The CDR3 extends over 19 amino acids. CDR3 nucleotide sequence: TGTGCCAGTAGTCCGGGACTAGCGGGCAGAGGGGGGAGTTACAATGAGCAGTTCTTC. Translation gives CASSPGLAGRGGSYNEQFF.

The DNA for the CDR3 is TGTGCCTGGAGTGCCCTCACCGGGAACTATGGCTACACCTTC. It codes for CAWSALTGNYGYTF. The genes are TRBV30 and TRBJ1-2; D gene ambiguous. This CDR3 region has 14 residues. V lost 1 base and J 2 bases, leaving 11 bases between the germline ends. Germline CDR1 GTSNPN, CDR2 SVGIG (reference sequence). Together with reference TRBV30 and TRBJ1-2, the CDR3 gives the full variable domain: SQTIHQWPATLVQPVGSPLSLECTVEGTSNPNLYWYRQAAGRGLQLLFYSVGIGQISSEVPQNLSASRPQDRQFILSSKKLLLSDSGFYLCAWSALTGNYGYTFGSGTRLTVV.

J is TRBJ1-2 and V is TRBV19; TRBD1 might be the D (5 bases). The V gene's germline CDR1 is LNHDA and CDR2 SQIVND (reference sequence). V lost 8 bases to trimming and J lost 4 bases, with 11 bases between them. This CDR3 region has 12 residues. The DNA of the CDR3 is TGTGCCAGTCTGGGAGGGACCTATGGCTACACCTTC. This encodes CASLGGTYGYTF.

The chain combines TRBV21-1 with TRBJ1-1. TRBV21-1 is given as a pseudogene. The CDR3 is 16 residues long. The CDR3: CASSKVKARANTEAFF. The CDR3 nucleotides read TGTGCCAGCAGCAAAGTCAAGGCGAGGGCAAACACTGAAGCTTTCTTT.

This chain uses TRBV28 with TRBJ2-7; D gene ambiguous. Germline-derived CDR1 and CDR2 are MDHEN and SYDVKM. V lost 6 bases and J lost 2, with 8 bases in between. The CDR3 sequence is 12 residues long. The CDR3 bases are TGTGCCAGCAGACAAGCAACCTACGAGCAGTACTTC. It specifies CASRQATYEQYF.

V is TRBV12-5 and J is TRBJ2-3; D might be TRBD2 (5 bases). Trimming took off 3 bases at V and 1 base at J, with 5 bases between the two ends. The germline CDR1 and CDR2 sequences are LGHNT and FRNRAP. This CDR3 has 13 residues. This CDR3 reads CASGFSGTDTQYF. The CDR3 DNA follows: TGTGCTAGTGGTTTTAGCGGCACAGATACGCAGTATTTT.

This chain links TRBV6-5 with TRBJ2-7, with a tentative D call TRBD2 (5 bases). From germline, CDR1 is MNHEY and CDR2 SVGAGI. The V end was cut by 2 bases, the J end by 6 bases, with 8 bases between. The CDR3 consists of 12 residues. CDR3 sequence: CASSYLAGEQYF. Written as DNA, the CDR3 is TGTGCCAGCAGTTACCTAGCCGGCGAGCAGTACTTC.

V and J are TRBV7-9 and TRBJ1-1, with 9 nucleotides matching TRBD1. V lost 5 bases to trimming and J lost 6 bases; unmatched junction nucleotides: 10. Looked up from germline, CDR1 is SEHNR and CDR2 is FQNEAQ (reference sequence). The CDR3 consists of 15 residues. The CDR3 loop is CASSPAGQGFPEAFF. The DNA of the CDR3 is TGTGCCAGCAGCCCGGCGGGACAGGGATTCCCTGAAGCTTTCTTT.

CDR3 region: CASSSDTSSYNEQFF. Here the CDR3 DNA reads TGCGCCAGCAGCTCAGACACCAGCTCCTACAATGAGCAGTTCTTC. The chain has TRBV5-1 and TRBJ2-1; D call uncertain. Germline V gene lookup returns CDR1 SGHRS and CDR2 YFSETQ. Trimming took off 3 bases at V and 0 bases at J, with 10 bases between the two ends. The CDR3 spans 15 residues.

The chain links TRBV6-5 to TRBJ2-5; D is possibly TRBD1 (6 bases). This CDR3 has 16 amino acids. The germline gives CDR1 MNHEY, CDR2 SVGAGI. V was pared by 0 bases and J by 2 bases, with 13 bases between. In nucleotides, the CDR3 is TGTGCCAGCAGTTACTCGACAGGTGCAGGGCAAGAGACCCAGTACTTC. This gives the protein CASSYSTGAGQETQYF.

V and J are TRBV11-3 and TRBJ2-1; 9 bases map to TRBD1. Germline values: CDR1 SGHNT, CDR2 YENEEA. There are 15 residues in the CDR3. The J segment lost 8 bases and the V segment lost 1 base, leaving 6 bases of the junction unmatched. The CDR3 coding sequence is TGTGCCAGCAGCTTAGGGACAGGGGTCCGGGATGAGCAGTTCTTC. Translated, it gives CASSLGTGVRDEQFF.

The chain uses TRBV5-6 and TRBJ2-2; D not resolved. Germline CDR1 reads SGHDT; CDR2 reads YYEEEE. V was shortened by 5 bases and J by 2 bases, with 13 bases between the two germline ends. The CDR3 loop spans 15 amino acids. Here the CDR3 DNA reads TGTGCCAGCAGGAAGAGAGAATTAAACACCGGGGAGCTGTTTTTT. This encodes CASRKRELNTGELFF.

The CDR3 is CASSLGIHQETQYF. CDR3 DNA sequence: TGTGCCAGCAGCTTAGGTATCCACCAAGAGACCCAGTACTTC. V gene TRBV11-2 combines with J gene TRBJ2-5; no clear D gene. Trimming removed 1 base from V and 0 bases from J, with 6 bases in between. This CDR3 has 14 residues. The V gene's germline CDR1 is SGHAT and CDR2 FQNNGV.

The chain combines TRBV18 with TRBJ1-1, with 9 bases lining up with TRBD1. There are 13 residues in the CDR3. The V segment lost 3 bases and the J segment 7 bases; nucleotides outside the gene matches: 3. Germline CDR1 KGHSH, CDR2 LQKENI. The CDR3 reads CASSPGTGLEAFF. CDR3 in DNA: TGTGCCAGCTCACCCGGGACAGGGCTTGAAGCTTTCTTT.

This clone was counted a single time. V and J are TRBV5-1 and TRBJ2-3; D not resolved. Germline V gene lookup returns CDR1 SGHRS and CDR2 YFSETQ. Deletions cut 2 bases from V and 0 bases from J, with 7 bases between. This CDR3 contains 14 residues. In DNA form, the CDR3 reads TGCGCCAGCAGCTTCGAGCAGAGCACAGATACGCAGTATTTT. Its protein product is CASSFEQSTDTQYF.

This chain links TRBV2 with TRBJ2-1, with TRBD2 matching over 8 bases. The V segment lost 3 bases and the J segment 7 bases; nucleotides outside the gene matches: 11. The CDR3 has 16 amino acids. Germline V gene lookup returns CDR1 SNHLY and CDR2 FYNNEI. The CDR3 loop reads CASSDVWLAGTNEQFF. CDR3 sequence (DNA): TGTGCCAGCAGTGATGTCTGGCTAGCGGGTACGAATGAGCAGTTCTTC.

Worth noting for this clone: An end of the junction differs from the germline gene, which may be a read error. This chain's CDR3 is CASSPQSLGNRPQHF. DNA of the CDR3: TGTGCCAGCTCACCACAGTCTCTCGGCAATCGGCCCCAGCATTTT. The chain combines TRBV18 with TRBJ1-5; D not certain. Germline V gene data show CDR1 as KGHSH and CDR2 as LQKENI. This CDR3 spans 15 amino acids. The full variable domain, rest sourced from reference TRBV18 and TRBJ1-5, is NAGVMQNPRHLVRRRGQEARLRCSPMKGHSHVYWYRQLPEEGLKFMVYLQKENIIDESGMPKERFSAEFPKEGPSILRIQQVVRGDSAAYFCASSPQSLGNRPQHFGDGTRLSIL.

The chain employs TRBV27 and TRBJ2-6; D uncertain. Germline V gene sequence: CDR1 MNHEY, CDR2 SMNVEV (reference sequence). V was cut by 3 bases and J by 0 bases, with 12 bases left in between. This CDR3 contains 17 residues. CDR3 residues: CASSLTKISSGANVLTF. DNA of the CDR3: TGTGCCAGCAGTTTGACCAAGATTTCCTCTGGGGCCAACGTCCTGACTTTC.

The CDR3, as DNA: TGTGCCAGCAGCGCTAGTCTAAGCTCCTACGAGCAGTACTTC. Protein sequence: CASSASLSSYEQYF. The gene calls are TRBV9 and TRBJ2-7, with unresolved D. With 3 bases removed from V and 0 bases from J, the gap between germline ends came to 10 bases. The CDR3 spans 14 residues. The germline gives CDR1 SGDLS, CDR2 YYNGEE.